This T cell receptor beta chain emerged from a study of CD8+ T cells in alopecia areata. Study overall: Treated patients received oral tofacitinib, 5 to 10 mg twice daily.

Points on this clone: Its matching antigen is unknown.

Points from the study as a whole: Greater clonality was observed in lesional scalp samples, especially alopecia totalis/universalis, versus normal scalp.

This CDR3 contains 15 residues. V gave up 0 bases and J gave up 0 bases, with 7 bases separating them. Germline V gene sequence: CDR1 MGHRA, CDR2 YSYEKL. Researchers took lesional scalp punch biopsies and peripheral blood from people who were alopecia areata patients. RNA extraction and reverse transcription yielded cDNA as sequencing template. TCRdb keeps only in-frame clones here, not all; method: immunoSEQ multiplex PCR. The profile shows hundreds of thousands of clones, 57% of them singletons. The receptor's source is a human donor with alopecia areata. Sequencing used CD4+ T cells sorted from blood, obtained at week 0. This rearrangement joins TRBV4-1 to TRBJ2-3, with TRBD1 as a possible D gene (5 bases). In DNA, the CDR3 is TGCGCCAGCAGCCAAGATCACAGGAGCACAGATACGCAGTATTTT. Amino acids: CASSQDHRSTDTQYF.